Listed below are T cell receptor beta chains from one sample, sequenced in a study of blood T cell repertoires in COVID-19. TCRdb's table, derived via immunoSEQ multiplex PCR, lists solely in-frame clones and lacks some. This table has some 73,000 clones, around nine tenths appearing once. Sequencing was done on a sample of peripheral blood. These receptors came from a human donor in a cohort sampled during active COVID-19. Both conserved end residues are trimmed from each CDR3.

ASSLTGRNTEAF	TRBV7-9	TRBJ1-1
AWTRGDRDSGELF	TRBV30	TRBJ2-2
ASSLTDRPLGYT	TRBV7-2	TRBJ1-2
ASSSLVSGGTDTQY	TRBV5-1	TRBJ2-3
ASSPRGSGAEKLF	TRBV18	TRBJ1-4
ASSYRGVSGNTIY	TRBV7-9	TRBJ1-3
ASSESSPANGNEQF	TRBV2	TRBJ2-1
ASSVGGASSYNEQF	TRBV2	TRBJ2-1
ASSLAQAGGLSEQF	TRBV7-9	TRBJ2-1
ASSLASRGSGNTIY	TRBV7-2	TRBJ1-3
ASSLSDRGAQF	TRBV5-4	TRBJ2-1
ASSFSGALYNEQF	TRBV5-5	TRBJ2-1
ASHSSILGAIQPQH	TRBV19	TRBJ1-5
ASSFSGGVRAGELF	TRBV7-6	TRBJ2-2
ASSLDGRGLNYGYT	TRBV7-9	TRBJ1-2
ASSFGQGEGYT	TRBV7-2	TRBJ1-2
ASSLQGGNTEAF	TRBV9	TRBJ1-1
ASSIRVIGTDTQY	TRBV19	TRBJ2-3
ASSHGTGGYNEQF	TRBV6-5	TRBJ2-1
ASSHPGQLNQPQH	TRBV23-1	TRBJ1-5
ASRQGTVYGYT	TRBV28	TRBJ1-2
ATSDRYVRPGYTGELF	TRBV24-1	TRBJ2-2
ASSLGRSNTGELF	TRBV5-1	TRBJ2-2
ASSESGTGNEKLF	TRBV19	TRBJ1-4
ASSQDGTGVLGNEQF	TRBV4-3	TRBJ2-1
ASSLGPTGTAGNTIY	TRBV5-1	TRBJ1-3
ASSPGQAYGYT	TRBV2	TRBJ1-2
ASSNRDRSYNEQF	TRBV28	TRBJ2-1
ATSTTGARGYT	TRBV15	TRBJ1-2
ASNPGQGAFYGYT	TRBV28	TRBJ1-2
ASSFSITGENTEAF	TRBV27	TRBJ1-1
ASSLDPPGGANTGELF	TRBV5-5	TRBJ2-2
ASSQTGALNEKLF	TRBV19	TRBJ1-4
ASSLLSSHRNTIY	TRBV27	TRBJ1-3
ASSFDSYEQY	TRBV5-4	TRBJ2-7
ASRPLGGVDEQY	TRBV27	TRBJ2-7
AWSGAWGGSGPQH	TRBV30	TRBJ1-5
ASSLRGQGTTEAF	TRBV28	TRBJ1-1
ASSLRGNTEAF	TRBV12-3/TRBV12-4	TRBJ1-1
HGEGLAASYEQY	TRBV10-3	TRBJ2-7
ASSLLGELF	TRBV7-9	TRBJ2-2
ASSPHWGLINQPQH	TRBV9	TRBJ1-5
ASSRGHDSGNTIY	TRBV5-6	TRBJ1-3
ASSIGARQETQY	TRBV19	TRBJ2-5
ASSLDLGPPGYSYEQY	TRBV5-1	TRBJ2-7
ASSKDREGTQY	TRBV4-2	TRBJ2-5
ASSIDRGSYNEQF	TRBV19	TRBJ2-1
ASSQDGTGGQPQH	TRBV3-1/TRBV3-2	TRBJ1-5
ASSPGQGLYTEAF	TRBV3-1/TRBV3-2	TRBJ1-1
ASSPPGSTETF	TRBV7-9	TRBJ1-1
ASSLRDTSNTGELF	TRBV7-6	TRBJ2-2